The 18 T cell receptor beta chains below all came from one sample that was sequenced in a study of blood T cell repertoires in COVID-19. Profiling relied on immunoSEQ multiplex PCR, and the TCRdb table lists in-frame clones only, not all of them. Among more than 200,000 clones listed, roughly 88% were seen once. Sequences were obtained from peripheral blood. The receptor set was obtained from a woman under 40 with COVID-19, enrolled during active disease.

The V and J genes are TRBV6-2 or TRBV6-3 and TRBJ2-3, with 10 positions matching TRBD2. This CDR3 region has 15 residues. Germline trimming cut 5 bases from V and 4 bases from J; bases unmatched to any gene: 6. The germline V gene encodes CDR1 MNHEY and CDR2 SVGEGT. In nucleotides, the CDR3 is TGTGCCAGCAGTCAAGCGGGGGGGCCAGCAGATACGCAGTATTTT. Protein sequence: CASSQAGGPADTQYF.

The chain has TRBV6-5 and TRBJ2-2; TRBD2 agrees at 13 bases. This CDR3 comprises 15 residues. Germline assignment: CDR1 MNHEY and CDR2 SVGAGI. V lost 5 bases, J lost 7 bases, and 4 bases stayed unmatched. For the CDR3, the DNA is TGTGCCAGCAGTACGACTAGCGGGGGGTTCGGGGAGCTGTTTTTT. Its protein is CASSTTSGGFGELFF.

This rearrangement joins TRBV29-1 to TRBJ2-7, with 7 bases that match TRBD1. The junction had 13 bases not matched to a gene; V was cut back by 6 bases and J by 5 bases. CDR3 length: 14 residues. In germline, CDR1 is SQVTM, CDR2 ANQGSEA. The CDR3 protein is CSVVRQGGSHEQYF. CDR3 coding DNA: TGCAGCGTCGTTAGACAGGGTGGGTCCCACGAGCAGTACTTC.

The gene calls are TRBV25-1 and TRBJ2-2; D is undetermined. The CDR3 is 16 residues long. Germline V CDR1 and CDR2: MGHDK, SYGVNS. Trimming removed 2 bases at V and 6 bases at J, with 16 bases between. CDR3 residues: CASSEVKRPGSGELFF. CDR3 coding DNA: TGTGCCAGCAGTGAAGTTAAGCGTCCTGGGTCCGGGGAGCTGTTTTTT.

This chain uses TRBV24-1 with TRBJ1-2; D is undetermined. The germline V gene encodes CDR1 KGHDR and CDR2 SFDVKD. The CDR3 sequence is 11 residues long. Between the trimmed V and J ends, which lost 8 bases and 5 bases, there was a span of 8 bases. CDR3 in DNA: TGTGCCACCAACGGCGGGTATGGCTACACCTTC. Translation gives CATNGGYGYTF.

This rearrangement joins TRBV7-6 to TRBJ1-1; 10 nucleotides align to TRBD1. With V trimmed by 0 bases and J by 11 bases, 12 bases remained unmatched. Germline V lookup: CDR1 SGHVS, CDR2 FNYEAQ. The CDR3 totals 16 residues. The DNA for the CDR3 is TGTGCCAGCAGCTTAGCCTCCCCGACAGGGGGCGTTTGGGCTTTCTTT. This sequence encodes CASSLASPTGGVWAFF.

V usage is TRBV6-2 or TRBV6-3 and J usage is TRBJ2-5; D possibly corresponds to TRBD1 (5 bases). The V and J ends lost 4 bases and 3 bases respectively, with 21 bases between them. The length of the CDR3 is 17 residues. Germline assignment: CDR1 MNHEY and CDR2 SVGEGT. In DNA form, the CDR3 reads TGTGCCAGCAGTTGGCTCCCTGGGGCACTACAAAAAGAGACCCAGTACTTC. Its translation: CASSWLPGALQKETQYF.

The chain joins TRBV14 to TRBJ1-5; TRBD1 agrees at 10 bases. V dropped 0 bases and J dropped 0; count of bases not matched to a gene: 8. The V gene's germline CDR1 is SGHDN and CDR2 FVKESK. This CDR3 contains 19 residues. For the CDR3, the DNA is TGTGCCAGCAGCCAAGACGAGGGACAGGGGCCCTATAGCAATCAGCCCCAGCATTTT. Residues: CASSQDEGQGPYSNQPQHF.

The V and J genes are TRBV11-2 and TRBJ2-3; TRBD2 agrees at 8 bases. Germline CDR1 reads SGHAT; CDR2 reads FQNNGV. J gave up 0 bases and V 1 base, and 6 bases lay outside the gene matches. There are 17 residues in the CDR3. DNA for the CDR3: TGTGCCAGCAGCTTAGTCGGGACTAGTTGGAGCACAGATACGCAGTATTTT. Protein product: CASSLVGTSWSTDTQYF. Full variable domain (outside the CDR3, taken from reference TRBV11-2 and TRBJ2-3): EAGVAQSPRYKIIEKRQSVAFWCNPISGHATLYWYQQILGQGPKLLIQFQNNGVVDDSQLPKDRFSAERLKGVDSTLKIQPAKLEDSAVYLCASSLVGTSWSTDTQYFGPGTRLTVL.

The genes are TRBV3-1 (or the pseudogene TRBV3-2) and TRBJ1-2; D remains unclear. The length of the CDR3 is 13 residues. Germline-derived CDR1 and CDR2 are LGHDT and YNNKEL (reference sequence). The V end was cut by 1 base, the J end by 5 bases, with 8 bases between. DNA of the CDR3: TGTGCCAGCAGCCAAGGGGCAGTGTATGGCTACACCTTC. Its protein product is CASSQGAVYGYTF.

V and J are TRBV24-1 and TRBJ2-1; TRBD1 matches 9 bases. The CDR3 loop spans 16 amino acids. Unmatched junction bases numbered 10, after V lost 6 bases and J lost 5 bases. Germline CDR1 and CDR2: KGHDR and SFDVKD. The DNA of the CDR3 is TGTGCCACCAGTCCCTTAGGGGGACAGGGCCACAATGAGCAGTTCTTC. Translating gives CATSPLGGQGHNEQFF.

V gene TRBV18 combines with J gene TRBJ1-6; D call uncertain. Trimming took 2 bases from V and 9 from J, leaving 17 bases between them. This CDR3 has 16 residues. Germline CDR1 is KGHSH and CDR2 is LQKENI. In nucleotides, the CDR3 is TGTGCCAGCTCACCATCTGCAGGAGGTGTAATTTCACCCCTCCACTTT. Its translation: CASSPSAGGVISPLHF.

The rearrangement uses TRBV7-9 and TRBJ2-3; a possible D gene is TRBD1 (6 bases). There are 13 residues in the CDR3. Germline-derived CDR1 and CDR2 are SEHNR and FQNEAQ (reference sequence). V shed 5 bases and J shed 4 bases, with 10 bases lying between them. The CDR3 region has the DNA TGTGCCAGCAGCCAACAGGGAGCAGATACGCAGTATTTT. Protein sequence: CASSQQGADTQYF.

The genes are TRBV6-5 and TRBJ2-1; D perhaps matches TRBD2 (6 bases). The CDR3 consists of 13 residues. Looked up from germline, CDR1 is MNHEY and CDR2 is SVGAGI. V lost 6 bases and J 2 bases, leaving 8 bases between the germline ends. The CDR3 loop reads CASRAGTYNEQFF. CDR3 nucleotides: TGTGCCAGCAGGGCGGGGACCTACAATGAGCAGTTCTTC.

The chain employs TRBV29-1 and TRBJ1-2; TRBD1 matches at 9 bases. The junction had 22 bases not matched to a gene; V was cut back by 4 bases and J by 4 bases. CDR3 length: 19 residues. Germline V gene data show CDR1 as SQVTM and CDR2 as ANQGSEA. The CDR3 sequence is CSVADRGSPKLLSSYGYTF. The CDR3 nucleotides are TGCAGCGTTGCGGACAGGGGATCTCCCAAACTCTTGTCATCCTATGGCTACACCTTC. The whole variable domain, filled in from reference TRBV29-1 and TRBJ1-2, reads SAVISQKPSRDICQRGTSLTIQCQVDSQVTMMFWYRQQPGQSLTLIATANQGSEATYESGFVIDKFPISRPNLTFSTLTVSNMSPEDSSIYLCSVADRGSPKLLSSYGYTFGSGTRLTVV.

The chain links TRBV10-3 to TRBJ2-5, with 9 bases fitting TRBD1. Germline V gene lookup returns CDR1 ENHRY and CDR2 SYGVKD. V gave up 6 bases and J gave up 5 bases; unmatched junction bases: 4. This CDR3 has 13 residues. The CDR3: CAISPGQGETQYF. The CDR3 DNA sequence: TGTGCCATCAGCCCGGGACAGGGTGAGACCCAGTACTTC.

The CDR3 here is CASSPPRGPSYGYTF. Written as DNA, the CDR3 is TGTGCCAGCAGCCCCCCCAGGGGGCCCTCCTATGGCTACACCTTC. The V and J genes are TRBV11-2 and TRBJ1-2, with 8 nucleotides matching TRBD1. Germline values: CDR1 SGHAT, CDR2 FQNNGV. V lost 5 bases and J lost 4; bases outside the gene matches: 9. This CDR3 has 15 amino acids.

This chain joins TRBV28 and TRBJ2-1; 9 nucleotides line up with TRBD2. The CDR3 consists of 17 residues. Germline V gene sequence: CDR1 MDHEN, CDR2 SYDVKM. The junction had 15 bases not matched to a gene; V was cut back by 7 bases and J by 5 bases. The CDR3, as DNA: TGTGCCAGCAACCCTATTTTTGGGCTAGCGGGAAACAATGAGCAGTTCTTC. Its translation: CASNPIFGLAGNNEQFF.